A selection of T cell receptor beta chains follows, all from one sample in a study of cytomegalovirus exposure and HLA in healthy donors. The assay was immunoSEQ multiplex PCR, and TCRdb's table has in-frame clones only and misses some. The sample includes roughly 120,000 clones, around nine tenths of them seen just once. The source material was PBMCs. These receptors all stem from a woman aged 18-29 years in good health and CMV-seronegative. CDR3s include the opening cysteine and the closing phenylalanine or tryptophan. The order of the fields is V gene, CDR3 protein.

TRBV30 | CAGSLRRSYGYTF
TRBV30 | CAWSVWGRESGNTIYF
TRBV5-1 | CASSLEAPPGVEQFF
TRBV6-5 | CASSAQGSGQPQHF
TRBV7-3 | CASSPAVRQGEAFF
TRBV27 | CASSTPGQRNSPLHF
TRBV28 | CATLWDTQETQYF
TRBV18 | CASSPRRRGRETQYF
TRBV7-9 | CASSGTGEYNEQFF
TRBV28 | CASSSPGTGRKLFF
TRBV6-5 | CASSLGTKYSYEQYF
TRBV10-3 | CAIPAGGRDGYTF
TRBV18 | CASSPNRGPEAFF
TRBV9 | CASSVGGSPTGELFF
TRBV21-1 | CASSKVVAAYQETQYF
TRBV7-7 | CASSVGTSEETQYF
TRBV6-5 | CASLRTGGDTEAFF
TRBV9 | CASSVASGTSGTSEQFF
TRBV5-1 | CASSRGTSLFGEQFF
TRBV2 | CASSERQMNTEAFF
TRBV18 | CASSPRTGDEQYF
TRBV7-9 | CASSLTGDNEKLFF
TRBV19 | CASGSGISYNEQFF
TRBV7-2 | CASSLYGELFF
TRBV2 | CASSPRFSARASSGNTIYF
TRBV19 | CASSIKSAAELPLHF
TRBV29-1 | CSVRQGMADTQYF
TRBV5-4 | CASSAWTGGESYGYTF
TRBV2 | CASSGGQTTGELFF
TRBV28 | CASRSTLAGDFYEQYF
TRBV28 | CASSLGGGVGNEQFF
TRBV6-5 | CASSYSVMINTGELFF
TRBV28 | CASSWSGMGETQYF
TRBV28 | CASSLTSLDEQFF
TRBV6-5 | CASSWDREKQYF
TRBV11-2 | CASSSRAGVGNEQFF
TRBV25-1 | CASSGQPGQGASEAFF
TRBV28 | CASSRRGPQHF
TRBV10-3 | CAISAGVVSPQHF
TRBV5-6 | CASSVGLAGGPYNEQFF
TRBV29-1 | CSALLETYEQYF
TRBV27 | CASSFSGLRYEQYF
TRBV4-1 | CASSSGLAGGPRNEQFF
TRBV28 | CASSLLPGGGYTF
TRBV30 | CAWSRGGVRSYGYTF
TRBV7-8 | CASSSVGTKGTEAFF
TRBV7-9 | CASSLSGSSGNTIYF
TRBV20-1 | CSASSHEQYF
TRBV27 | CASSPRTSTDTQYF
TRBV27 | CASSQTGVEQYF
TRBV19 | CAKTGSGEKLFF
TRBV9 | CASSGGLSYGYTF
TRBV28 | CASSAGLTNTGELFF
TRBV10-2 | CASRDSGTGHEQYF
TRBV29-1 | CSVASGGPVTQYF
TRBV5-1 | CASSLKESLVNEQYF
TRBV4-3 | CASSPAESTAYEQYF
TRBV29-1 | CSVGGQPNEQFF
TRBV28 | CASIRSTGELFF